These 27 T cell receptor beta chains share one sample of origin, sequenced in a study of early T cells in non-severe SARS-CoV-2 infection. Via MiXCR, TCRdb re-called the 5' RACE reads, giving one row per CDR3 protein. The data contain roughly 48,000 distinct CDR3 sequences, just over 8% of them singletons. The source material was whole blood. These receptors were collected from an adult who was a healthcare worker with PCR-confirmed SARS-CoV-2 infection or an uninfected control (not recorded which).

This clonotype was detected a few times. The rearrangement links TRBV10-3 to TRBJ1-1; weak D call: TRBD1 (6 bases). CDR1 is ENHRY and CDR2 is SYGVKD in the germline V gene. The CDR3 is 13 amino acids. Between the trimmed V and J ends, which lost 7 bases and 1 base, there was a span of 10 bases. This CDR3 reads CAITKTGNTEAFF. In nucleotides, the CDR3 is TGTGCCATCACCAAGACAGGGAACACTGAAGCTTTCTTT.

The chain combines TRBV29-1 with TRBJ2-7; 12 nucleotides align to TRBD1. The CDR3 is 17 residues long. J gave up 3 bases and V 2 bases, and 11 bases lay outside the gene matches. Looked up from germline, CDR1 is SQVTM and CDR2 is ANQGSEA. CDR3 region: CSVELAGTGGEVYEQYF. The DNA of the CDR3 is TGCAGCGTTGAATTAGCTGGGACAGGGGGCGAAGTCTACGAGCAGTACTTC.

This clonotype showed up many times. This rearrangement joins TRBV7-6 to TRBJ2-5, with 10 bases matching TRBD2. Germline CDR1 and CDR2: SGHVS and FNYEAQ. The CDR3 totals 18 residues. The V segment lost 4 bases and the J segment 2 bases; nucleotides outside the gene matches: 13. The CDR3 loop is CASSSSSGRTLPQETQYF. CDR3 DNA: TGTGCCAGCAGCTCCTCTAGCGGGAGAACCCTCCCACAAGAGACCCAGTACTTC.

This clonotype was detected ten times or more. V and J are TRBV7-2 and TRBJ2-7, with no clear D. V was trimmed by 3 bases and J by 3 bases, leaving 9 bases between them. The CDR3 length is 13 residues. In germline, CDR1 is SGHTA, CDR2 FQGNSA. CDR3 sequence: CASSFDSFYEQYF. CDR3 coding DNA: TGTGCCAGCAGCTTCGACTCTTTCTACGAGCAGTACTTC.

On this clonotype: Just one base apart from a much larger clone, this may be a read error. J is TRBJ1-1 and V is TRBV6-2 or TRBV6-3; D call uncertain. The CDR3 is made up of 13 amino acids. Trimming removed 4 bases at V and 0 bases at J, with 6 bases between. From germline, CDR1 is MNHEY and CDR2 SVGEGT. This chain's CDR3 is CASSWMVNTEAFF. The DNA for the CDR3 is TGTGCCAGCAGTTGGATGGTGAACACTGAAGCTTTCTTT.

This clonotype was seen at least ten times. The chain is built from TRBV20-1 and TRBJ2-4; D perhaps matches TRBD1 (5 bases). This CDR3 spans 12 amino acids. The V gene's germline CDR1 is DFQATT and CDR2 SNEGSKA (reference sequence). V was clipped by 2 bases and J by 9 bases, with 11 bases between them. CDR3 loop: CSARYDRGIQYF. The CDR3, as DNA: TGCAGTGCTAGATACGACAGAGGCATTCAGTACTTC.

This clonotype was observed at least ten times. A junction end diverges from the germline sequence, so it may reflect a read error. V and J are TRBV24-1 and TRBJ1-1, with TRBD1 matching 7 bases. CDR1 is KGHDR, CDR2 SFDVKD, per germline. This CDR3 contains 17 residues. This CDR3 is CATTGGGASHSPTEVFF. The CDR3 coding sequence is TGTGCCACCACGGGAGGGGGCGCATCCCATAGTCCCACTGAAGTTTTCTTT.

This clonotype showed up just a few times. The CDR3 spells CASSLGRYEQYF. The CDR3 bases are TGTGCCAGCAGCCTGGGAAGGTACGAGCAGTACTTC. J is TRBJ2-7 and V is TRBV7-2; no reliable D call. V was cut by 5 bases and J by 4 bases, with 9 bases left in between. The CDR3 is made up of 12 amino acids. The V gene's germline CDR1 is SGHTA and CDR2 FQGNSA.

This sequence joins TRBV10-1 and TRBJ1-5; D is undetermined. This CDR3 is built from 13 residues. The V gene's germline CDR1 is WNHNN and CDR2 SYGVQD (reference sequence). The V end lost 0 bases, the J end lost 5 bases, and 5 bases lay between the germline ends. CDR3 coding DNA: TGCGCCAGCAGTGAGTCCATGGATCAGCCCCAGCATTTT. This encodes CASSESMDQPQHF.

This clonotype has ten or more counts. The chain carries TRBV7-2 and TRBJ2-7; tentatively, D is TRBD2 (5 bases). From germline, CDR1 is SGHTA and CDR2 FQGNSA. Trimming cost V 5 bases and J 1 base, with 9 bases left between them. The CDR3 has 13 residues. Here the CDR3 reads CASSPGFSYEQYF. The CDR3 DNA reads TGTGCCAGCAGCCCGGGATTTTCCTACGAGCAGTACTTC.

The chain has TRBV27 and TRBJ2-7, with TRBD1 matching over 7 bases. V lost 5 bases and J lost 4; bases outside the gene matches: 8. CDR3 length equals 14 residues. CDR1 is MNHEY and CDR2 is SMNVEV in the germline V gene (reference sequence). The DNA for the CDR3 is TGTGCCAGCAGTCGGACAGGTGGAGGTTACGAGCAGTACTTC. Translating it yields CASSRTGGGYEQYF.

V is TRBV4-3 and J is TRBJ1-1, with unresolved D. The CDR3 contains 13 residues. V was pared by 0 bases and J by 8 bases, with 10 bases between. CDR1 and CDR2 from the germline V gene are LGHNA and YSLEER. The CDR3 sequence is CASSQEGAVEAFF. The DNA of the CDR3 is TGCGCCAGCAGCCAAGAAGGAGCGGTCGAAGCTTTCTTT.

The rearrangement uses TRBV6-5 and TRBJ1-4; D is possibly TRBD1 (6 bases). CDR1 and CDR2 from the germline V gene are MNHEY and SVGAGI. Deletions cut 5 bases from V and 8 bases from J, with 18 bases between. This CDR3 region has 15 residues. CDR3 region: CASSPQTGRGEKLFF. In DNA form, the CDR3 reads TGTGCCAGCAGTCCGCAAACAGGGAGAGGAGAAAAACTGTTTTTT.

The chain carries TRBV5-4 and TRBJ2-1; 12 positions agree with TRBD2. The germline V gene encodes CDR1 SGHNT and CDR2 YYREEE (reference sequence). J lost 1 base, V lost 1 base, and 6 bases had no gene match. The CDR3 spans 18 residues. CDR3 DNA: TGTGCCAGCAGCTTGACTAGCGGGAGGCTATCATCCTACAATGAGCAGTTCTTC. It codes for CASSLTSGRLSSYNEQFF. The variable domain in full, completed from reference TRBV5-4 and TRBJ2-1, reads ETGVTQSPTHLIKTRGQQVTLRCSSQSGHNTVSWYQQALGQGPQFIFQYYREEENGRGNFPPRFSGLQFPNYSSELNVNALELDDSALYLCASSLTSGRLSSYNEQFFGPGTRLTVL.

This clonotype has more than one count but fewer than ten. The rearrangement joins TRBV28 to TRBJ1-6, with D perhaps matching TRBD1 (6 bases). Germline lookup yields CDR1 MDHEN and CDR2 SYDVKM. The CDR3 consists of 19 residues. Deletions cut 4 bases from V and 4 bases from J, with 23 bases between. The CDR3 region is CASSSYKGTRNDYNSPLHF. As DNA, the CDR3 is TGTGCCAGCAGTTCGTATAAGGGGACACGCAATGATTATAATTCACCCCTCCACTTT.

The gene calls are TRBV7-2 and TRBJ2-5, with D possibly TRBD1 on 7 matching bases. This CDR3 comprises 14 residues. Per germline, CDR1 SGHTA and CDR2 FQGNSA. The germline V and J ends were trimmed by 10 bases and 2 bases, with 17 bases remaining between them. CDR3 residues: CAIEEGDRQETQYF. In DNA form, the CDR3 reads TGTGCCATCGAGGAGGGGGACAGACAAGAGACCCAGTACTTC. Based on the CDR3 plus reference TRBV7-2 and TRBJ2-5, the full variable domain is GAGVSQSPSNKVTEKGKDVELRCDPISGHTALYWYRQSLGQGLEFLIYFQGNSAPDKSGLPSDRFSAERTGGSVSTLTIQRTQQEDSAVYLCAIEEGDRQETQYFGPGTRLLVL.

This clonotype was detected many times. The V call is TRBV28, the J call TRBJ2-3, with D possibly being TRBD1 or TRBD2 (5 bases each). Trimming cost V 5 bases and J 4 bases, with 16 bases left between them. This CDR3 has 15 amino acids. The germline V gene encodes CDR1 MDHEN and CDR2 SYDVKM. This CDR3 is CASSGLQGRSDTQYF. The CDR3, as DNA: TGTGCCAGCAGTGGGCTGCAGGGACGGTCAGATACGCAGTATTTT. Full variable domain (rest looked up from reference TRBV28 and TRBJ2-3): DVKVTQSSRYLVKRTGEKVFLECVQDMDHENMFWYRQDPGLGLRLIYFSYDVKMKEKGDIPEGYSVSREKKERFSLILESASTNQTSMYLCASSGLQGRSDTQYFGPGTRLTVL.

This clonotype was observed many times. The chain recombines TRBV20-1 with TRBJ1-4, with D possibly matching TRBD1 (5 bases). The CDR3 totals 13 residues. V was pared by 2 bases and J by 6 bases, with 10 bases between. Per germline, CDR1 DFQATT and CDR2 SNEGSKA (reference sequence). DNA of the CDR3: TGCAGTGCTAGACAGGGAAATGATGAAAAACTGTTTTTT. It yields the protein CSARQGNDEKLFF.

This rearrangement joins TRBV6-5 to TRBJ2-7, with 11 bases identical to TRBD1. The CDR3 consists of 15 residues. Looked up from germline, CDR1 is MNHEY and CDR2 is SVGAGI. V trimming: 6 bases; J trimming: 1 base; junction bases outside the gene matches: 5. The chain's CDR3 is CASSWTGGSSYEQYF. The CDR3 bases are TGTGCCAGCAGCTGGACAGGGGGCAGTTCCTACGAGCAGTACTTC.

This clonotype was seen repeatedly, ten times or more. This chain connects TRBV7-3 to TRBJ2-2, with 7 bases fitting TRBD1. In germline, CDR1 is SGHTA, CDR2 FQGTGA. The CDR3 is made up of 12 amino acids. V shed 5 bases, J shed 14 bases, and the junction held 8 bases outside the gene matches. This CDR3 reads CASSDDRDTLFF. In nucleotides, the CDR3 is TGTGCCAGCAGCGATGACAGGGACACTCTGTTTTTT.

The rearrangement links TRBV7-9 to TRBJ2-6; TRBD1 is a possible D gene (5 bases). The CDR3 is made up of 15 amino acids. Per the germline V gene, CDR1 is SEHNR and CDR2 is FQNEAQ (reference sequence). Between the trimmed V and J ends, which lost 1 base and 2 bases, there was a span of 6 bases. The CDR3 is CASSLGGAGANVLTF. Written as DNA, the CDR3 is TGTGCCAGCAGCTTAGGGGGCGCTGGGGCCAACGTCCTGACTTTC.

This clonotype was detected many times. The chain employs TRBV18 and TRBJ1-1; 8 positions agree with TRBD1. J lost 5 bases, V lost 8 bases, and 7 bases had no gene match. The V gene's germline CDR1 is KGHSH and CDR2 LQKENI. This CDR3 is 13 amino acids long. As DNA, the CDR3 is TGTGCCAGCGCCAACAGGGACAGGACTGAAGCTTTCTTT. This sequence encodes CASANRDRTEAFF.

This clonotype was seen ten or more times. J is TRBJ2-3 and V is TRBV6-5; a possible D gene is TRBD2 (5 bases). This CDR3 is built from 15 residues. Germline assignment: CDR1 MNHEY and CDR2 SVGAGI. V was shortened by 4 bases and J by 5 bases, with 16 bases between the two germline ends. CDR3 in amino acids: CASSWRAWGKDTQYF. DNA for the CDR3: TGTGCCAGCAGTTGGCGGGCCTGGGGAAAAGATACGCAGTATTTT.

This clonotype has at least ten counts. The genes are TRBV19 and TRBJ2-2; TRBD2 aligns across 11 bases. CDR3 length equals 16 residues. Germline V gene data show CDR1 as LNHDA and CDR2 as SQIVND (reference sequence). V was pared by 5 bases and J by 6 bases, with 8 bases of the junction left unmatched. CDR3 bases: TGTGCCAGTAGTCACTTACCGGGACTAGCGGCCGGGGAGCTGTTTTTT. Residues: CASSHLPGLAAGELFF.

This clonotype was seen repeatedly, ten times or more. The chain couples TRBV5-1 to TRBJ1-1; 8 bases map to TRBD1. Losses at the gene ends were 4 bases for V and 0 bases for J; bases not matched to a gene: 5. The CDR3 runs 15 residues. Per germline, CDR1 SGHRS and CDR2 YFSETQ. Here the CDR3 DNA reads TGCGCCAGCAGCCCCTACAGGGGGGTGAACACTGAAGCTTTCTTT. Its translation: CASSPYRGVNTEAFF.

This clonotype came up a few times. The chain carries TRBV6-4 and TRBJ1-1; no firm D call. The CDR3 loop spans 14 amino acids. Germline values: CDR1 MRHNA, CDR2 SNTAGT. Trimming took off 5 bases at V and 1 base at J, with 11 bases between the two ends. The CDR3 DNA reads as TGTGCCAGCAGTATCCTCGTGGGGAACACTGAAGCTTTCTTT. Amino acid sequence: CASSILVGNTEAFF.

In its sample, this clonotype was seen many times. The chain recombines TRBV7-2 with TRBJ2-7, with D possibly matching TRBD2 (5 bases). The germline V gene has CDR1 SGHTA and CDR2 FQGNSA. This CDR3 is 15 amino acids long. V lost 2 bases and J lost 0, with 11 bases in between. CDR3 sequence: CASSLYQRISYEQYF. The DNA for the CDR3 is TGTGCCAGCAGCTTATACCAGCGGATCTCCTACGAGCAGTACTTC.